This T cell receptor (beta chain) is drawn from a study of OX40 agonist ivuxolimab in advanced cancers. Across the whole study: Hepatocellular carcinoma, melanoma, renal cell or head and neck cancer affected the dose-escalation patients. Study conclusions and caveats: Averaged across samples, CD8+ T cells carried more expanded clones than CD4+ did.

Sequenced by immunoSEQ multiplex PCR; TCRdb stores in-frame clones only, minus some. The sample has about 48,000 clones, roughly 86% seen once. Germline-derived CDR1 and CDR2 are LNHDA and SQIVND (reference sequence). CDR3 size: 15 residues. Trimming shortened V by 5 bases and J by 3 bases, and 16 bases separated the two germline ends. Remarks on this clone: Its target is unknown.

Anyone with autoimmune disease history or systemic immunosuppression was excluded. The chain is built from TRBV19 and TRBJ1-1; D is perhaps TRBD1 (5 bases). Material: CD4+ or CD8+ T cells sorted from blood, obtained in a trial of the OX40 agonist ivuxolimab. This receptor was obtained from an adult with an advanced solid tumor such as melanoma, head and neck, liver or kidney cancer. The CDR3, as DNA: TGTGCCAGTAGTGCAGGAGCCGGGGGATACACTGAAGCTTTCTTT. This codes for CASSAGAGGYTEAFF.